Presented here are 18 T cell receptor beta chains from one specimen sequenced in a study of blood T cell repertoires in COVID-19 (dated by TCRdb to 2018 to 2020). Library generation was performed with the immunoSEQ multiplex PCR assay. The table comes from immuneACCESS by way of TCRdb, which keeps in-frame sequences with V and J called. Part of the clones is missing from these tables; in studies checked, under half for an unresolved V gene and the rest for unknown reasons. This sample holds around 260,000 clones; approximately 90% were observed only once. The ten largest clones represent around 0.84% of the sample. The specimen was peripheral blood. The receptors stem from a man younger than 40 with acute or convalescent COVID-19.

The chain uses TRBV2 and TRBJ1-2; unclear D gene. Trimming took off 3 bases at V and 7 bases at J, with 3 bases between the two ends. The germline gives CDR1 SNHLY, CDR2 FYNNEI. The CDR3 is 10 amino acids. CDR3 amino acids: CASSERGYTF. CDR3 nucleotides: TGTGCCAGCAGTGAGCGTGGCTACACCTTC.

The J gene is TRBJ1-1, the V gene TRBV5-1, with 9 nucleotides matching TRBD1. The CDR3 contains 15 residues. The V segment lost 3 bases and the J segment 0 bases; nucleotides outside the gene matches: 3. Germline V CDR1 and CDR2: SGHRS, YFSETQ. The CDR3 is CASSSWDRVNTEAFF. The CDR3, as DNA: TGCGCCAGCAGCTCGTGGGACAGGGTGAACACTGAAGCTTTCTTT.

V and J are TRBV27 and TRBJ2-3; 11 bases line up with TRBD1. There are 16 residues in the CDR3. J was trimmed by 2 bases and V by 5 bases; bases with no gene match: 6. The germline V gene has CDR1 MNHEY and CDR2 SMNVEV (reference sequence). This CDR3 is CASSQRTGGITDTQYF. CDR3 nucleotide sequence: TGTGCCAGCAGTCAAAGGACAGGGGGCATCACAGATACGCAGTATTTT.

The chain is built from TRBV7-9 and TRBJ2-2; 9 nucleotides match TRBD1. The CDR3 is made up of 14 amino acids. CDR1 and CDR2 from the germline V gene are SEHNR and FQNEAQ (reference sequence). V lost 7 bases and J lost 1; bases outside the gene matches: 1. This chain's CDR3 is CASTDRGNTGELFF. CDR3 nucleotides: TGTGCCAGCACGGACAGGGGGAACACCGGGGAGCTGTTTTTT.

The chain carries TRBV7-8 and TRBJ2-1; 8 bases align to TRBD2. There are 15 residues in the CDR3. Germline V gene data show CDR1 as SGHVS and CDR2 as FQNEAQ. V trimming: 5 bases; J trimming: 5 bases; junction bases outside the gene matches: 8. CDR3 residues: CASSPGGRANNEQFF. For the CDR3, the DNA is TGTGCCAGCAGCCCGGGGGGGAGGGCTAACAATGAGCAGTTCTTC. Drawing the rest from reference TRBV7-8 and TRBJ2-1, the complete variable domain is GAGVSQSPRYKVAKRGQDVALRCDPISGHVSLFWYQQALGQGPEFLTYFQNEAQLDKSGLPSDRFFAERPEGSVSTLKIQRTQQEDSAVYLCASSPGGRANNEQFFGPGTRLTVL.

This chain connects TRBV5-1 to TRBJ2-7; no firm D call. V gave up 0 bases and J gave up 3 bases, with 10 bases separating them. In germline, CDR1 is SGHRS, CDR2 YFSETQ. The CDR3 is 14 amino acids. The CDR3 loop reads CASSLGQTHYEQYF. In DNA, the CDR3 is TGCGCCAGCAGCTTGGGGCAGACTCACTACGAGCAGTACTTC.

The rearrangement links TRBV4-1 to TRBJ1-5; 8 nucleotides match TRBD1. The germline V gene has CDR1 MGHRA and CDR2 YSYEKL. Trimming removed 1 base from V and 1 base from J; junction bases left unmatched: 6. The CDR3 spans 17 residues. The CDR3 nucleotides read TGCGCCAGCAGCCAAGGAACTACAGGGGGAAGCAATCAGCCCCAGCATTTT. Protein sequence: CASSQGTTGGSNQPQHF.

CDR3 amino acids: CATSRGQANYGYTF. DNA for the CDR3: TGTGCCACCTCGAGGGGACAGGCTAACTATGGCTACACCTTC. V gene TRBV19 combines with J gene TRBJ1-2; TRBD1 matches at 8 bases. The CDR3 consists of 14 residues. Germline CDR1 and CDR2: LNHDA and SQIVND (reference sequence). The junction had 7 bases not matched to a gene; V was cut back by 10 bases and J by 0 bases.

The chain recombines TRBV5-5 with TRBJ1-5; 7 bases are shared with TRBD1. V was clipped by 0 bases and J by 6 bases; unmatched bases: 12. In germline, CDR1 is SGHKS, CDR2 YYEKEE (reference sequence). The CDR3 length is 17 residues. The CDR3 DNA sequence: TGTGCCAGCAGCTTGGACGACAGGGCCATATTGGGTCAGCCCCAGCATTTT. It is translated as CASSLDDRAILGQPQHF.

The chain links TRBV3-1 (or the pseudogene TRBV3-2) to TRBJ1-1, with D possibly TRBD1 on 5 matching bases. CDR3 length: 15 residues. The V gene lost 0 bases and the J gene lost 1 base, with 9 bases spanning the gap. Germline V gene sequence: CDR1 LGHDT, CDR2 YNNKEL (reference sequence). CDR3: CASSQEGGGNTEAFF. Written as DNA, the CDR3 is TGTGCCAGCAGCCAAGAGGGGGGTGGGAACACTGAAGCTTTCTTT.

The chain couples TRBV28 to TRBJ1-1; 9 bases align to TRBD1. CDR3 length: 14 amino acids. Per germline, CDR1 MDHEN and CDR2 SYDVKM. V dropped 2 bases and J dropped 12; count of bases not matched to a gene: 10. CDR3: CASSLRGGQGRTFF. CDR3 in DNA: TGTGCCAGCAGTTTAAGAGGGGGACAGGGACGGACTTTCTTT. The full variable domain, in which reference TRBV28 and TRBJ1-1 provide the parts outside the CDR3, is DVKVTQSSRYLVKRTGEKVFLECVQDMDHENMFWYRQDPGLGLRLIYFSYDVKMKEKGDIPEGYSVSREKKERFSLILESASTNQTSMYLCASSLRGGQGRTFFGQGTRLTVV.

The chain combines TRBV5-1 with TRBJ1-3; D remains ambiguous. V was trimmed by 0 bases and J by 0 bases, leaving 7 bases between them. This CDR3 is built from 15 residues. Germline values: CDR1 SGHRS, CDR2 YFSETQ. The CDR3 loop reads CASSLAPRSGNTIYF. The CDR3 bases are TGCGCCAGCAGCTTGGCTCCCCGCTCTGGAAACACCATATATTTT.

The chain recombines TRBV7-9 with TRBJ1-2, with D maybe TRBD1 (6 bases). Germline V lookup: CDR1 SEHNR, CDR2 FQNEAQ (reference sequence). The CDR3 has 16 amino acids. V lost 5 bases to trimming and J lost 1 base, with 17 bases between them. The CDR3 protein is CASSNRGAGLNYGYTF. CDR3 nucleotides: TGTGCCAGCAGCAACCGGGGGGCAGGGCTTAACTATGGCTACACCTTC.

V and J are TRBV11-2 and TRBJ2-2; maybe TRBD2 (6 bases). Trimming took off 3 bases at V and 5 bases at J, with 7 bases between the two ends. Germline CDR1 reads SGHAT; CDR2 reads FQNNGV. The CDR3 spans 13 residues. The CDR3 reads CASSLGGTGELFF. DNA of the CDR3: TGTGCCAGCAGCTTGGGGGGTACCGGGGAGCTGTTTTTT.

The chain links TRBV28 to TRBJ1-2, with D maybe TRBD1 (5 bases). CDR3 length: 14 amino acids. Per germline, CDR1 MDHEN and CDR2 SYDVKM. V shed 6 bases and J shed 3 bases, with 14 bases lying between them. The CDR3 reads CASSSRRRDYGYTF. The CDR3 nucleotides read TGTGCCAGCAGCAGTCGGCGCAGGGACTATGGCTACACCTTC.

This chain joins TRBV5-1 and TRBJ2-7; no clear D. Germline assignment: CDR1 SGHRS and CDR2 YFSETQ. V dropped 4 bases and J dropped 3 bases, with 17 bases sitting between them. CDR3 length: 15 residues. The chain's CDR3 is CASSPRFVLIYEQYF. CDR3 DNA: TGCGCCAGCAGCCCGCGTTTCGTCCTTATCTACGAGCAGTACTTC.

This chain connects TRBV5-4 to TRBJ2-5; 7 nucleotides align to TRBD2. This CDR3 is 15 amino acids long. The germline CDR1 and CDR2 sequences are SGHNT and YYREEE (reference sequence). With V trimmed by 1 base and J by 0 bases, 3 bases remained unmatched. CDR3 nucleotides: TGTGCCAGCAGCTTGTACGGGGGGTACCAAGAGACCCAGTACTTC. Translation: CASSLYGGYQETQYF.

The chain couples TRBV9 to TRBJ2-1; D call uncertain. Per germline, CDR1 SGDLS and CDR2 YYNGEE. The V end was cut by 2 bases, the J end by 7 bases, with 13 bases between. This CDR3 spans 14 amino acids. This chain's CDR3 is CASSVSITQNEQFF. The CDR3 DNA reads TGTGCCAGCAGCGTGTCGATTACCCAGAATGAGCAGTTCTTC.